The rows below give T cell receptor beta chains drawn from one sample of a study of blood T cell repertoires in COVID-19. Here immunoSEQ multiplex PCR was the method, and the copy in TCRdb shows in-frame clones only, minus some. This table has 80,000 to 100,000 clones, roughly nine tenths appearing once. Sequenced input: peripheral blood. The source of these receptors is a human donor with active COVID-19. The donor label of this sample is uncertain. Both conserved end residues are part of each CDR3. The order of the fields is V gene, D gene, J gene, CDR3 length, clone size, CDR3 DNA, CDR3 protein. The D gene is left open where the match is weak. Clone size is shown for a subset of rows, as once, few, many or a class of expanded clone.

V gene: TRBV9; D gene: NA; J gene: TRBJ2-3; CDR3 length: 16; clone size: NA; CDR3 DNA: TGTGCCAGCAGCGCCCGCAGAGGGTCCGGACCAGATACGCAGTATTTT; CDR3 protein: CASSARRGSGPDTQYF
V gene: TRBV28; D gene: NA; J gene: TRBJ1-2; CDR3 length: 14; clone size: NA; CDR3 DNA: TGTGCCAGCAGTCAACCCCGGACAGCCTATGGCTACACCTTC; CDR3 protein: CASSQPRTAYGYTF
V gene: TRBV9; D gene: NA; J gene: TRBJ2-7; CDR3 length: 11; clone size: once; CDR3 DNA: TGTGCCAGCAGTCGGGGTTACGAGCAGTACTTC; CDR3 protein: CASSRGYEQYF
V gene: TRBV7-2; D gene: NA; J gene: TRBJ2-7; CDR3 length: 14; clone size: NA; CDR3 DNA: TGTGCCAGCAGCTTAGGAGTGGAAGGGGACGAGCAGTACTTC; CDR3 protein: CASSLGVEGDEQYF
V gene: TRBV7-2; D gene: NA; J gene: TRBJ1-1; CDR3 length: 14; clone size: NA; CDR3 DNA: TGTGCCAGCAGCTTAGATTTTGCGAGCACTGAAGCTTTCTTT; CDR3 protein: CASSLDFASTEAFF
V gene: TRBV2; D gene: TRBD2; J gene: TRBJ2-2; CDR3 length: 15; clone size: NA; CDR3 DNA: TGTGCCAGCAGTGAGACTAGCGGTCGCACCGGGGAGCTGTTTTTT; CDR3 protein: CASSETSGRTGELFF
V gene: TRBV10-2; D gene: TRBD1; J gene: TRBJ1-2; CDR3 length: 17; clone size: NA; CDR3 DNA: TGCGCCAGCAGTGAACGGGACAGGGGCTACCGGAACTATGGCTACACCTTC; CDR3 protein: CASSERDRGYRNYGYTF
V gene: TRBV5-1; D gene: TRBD1; J gene: TRBJ1-5; CDR3 length: 13; clone size: NA; CDR3 DNA: TGCGCCAGCAGCAGGGACAGGGATCAGCCCCAGCATTTT; CDR3 protein: CASSRDRDQPQHF
V gene: TRBV5-1; D gene: NA; J gene: TRBJ1-5; CDR3 length: 14; clone size: NA; CDR3 DNA: TGCGCCAGCAGCTTGGATGGCACCAATCAGCCCCAGCATTTT; CDR3 protein: CASSLDGTNQPQHF
V gene: TRBV5-4; D gene: TRBD1; J gene: TRBJ1-4; CDR3 length: 14; clone size: NA; CDR3 DNA: TGTGCCAGCAGCTTGGAAGGGGGCCATGAAAAACTGTTTTTT; CDR3 protein: CASSLEGGHEKLFF
V gene: TRBV11-2; D gene: NA; J gene: TRBJ2-3; CDR3 length: 14; clone size: NA; CDR3 DNA: TGTGCCAGCAGCTCACCCAGGGGTGCAGATACGCAGTATTTT; CDR3 protein: CASSSPRGADTQYF
V gene: TRBV5-1; D gene: NA; J gene: TRBJ2-7; CDR3 length: 13; clone size: NA; CDR3 DNA: TGCGCCAGCAGCCCATCTTCAGATTACGAGCAGTACTTC; CDR3 protein: CASSPSSDYEQYF
V gene: TRBV6-5; D gene: NA; J gene: TRBJ1-1; CDR3 length: 13; clone size: NA; CDR3 DNA: TGTGCCAGCAACGTGGCTCAGGGGAATGAGGCTTTCTTT; CDR3 protein: CASNVAQGNEAFF
V gene: TRBV3-1/TRBV3-2; D gene: NA; J gene: TRBJ1-1; CDR3 length: 15; clone size: NA; CDR3 DNA: TGTGCCAGCAGCGAAGTCGGGAGGGCTAACACTGAAGCTTTCTTT; CDR3 protein: CASSEVGRANTEAFF
V gene: TRBV29-1; D gene: TRBD1; J gene: TRBJ2-1; CDR3 length: 14; clone size: NA; CDR3 DNA: TGCAGCGTTGATGGGGACAGACTCGGGAATGAGCAGTTCTTC; CDR3 protein: CSVDGDRLGNEQFF
V gene: TRBV4-1; D gene: NA; J gene: TRBJ2-7; CDR3 length: 15; clone size: NA; CDR3 DNA: TGCGCCAGCAGCCAAGAACGGGAAGCCCCGTACGAGCAGTACTTC; CDR3 protein: CASSQEREAPYEQYF
V gene: TRBV5-1; D gene: NA; J gene: TRBJ1-2; CDR3 length: 14; clone size: NA; CDR3 DNA: TGCGCCAGCAGGGCGACTGGTACAGGCTATGGCTACACCTTC; CDR3 protein: CASRATGTGYGYTF
V gene: TRBV4-1; D gene: NA; J gene: TRBJ1-1; CDR3 length: 14; clone size: NA; CDR3 DNA: TGCGCCAGCAGCCAAGGCAGGGGCAACACTGAAGCTTTCTTT; CDR3 protein: CASSQGRGNTEAFF
V gene: TRBV3-1/TRBV3-2; D gene: TRBD2; J gene: TRBJ2-1; CDR3 length: 15; clone size: NA; CDR3 DNA: TGTGCCAGCAGCCAAGATAGCGGGGGGCACAATGAGCAGTTCTTC; CDR3 protein: CASSQDSGGHNEQFF
V gene: TRBV5-4; D gene: NA; J gene: TRBJ1-6; CDR3 length: 15; clone size: NA; CDR3 DNA: TGTGCCAGCAGCCCCGGGAACCCTAGTAATTCACCCCTCCACTTT; CDR3 protein: CASSPGNPSNSPLHF
V gene: TRBV10-3; D gene: NA; J gene: TRBJ2-7; CDR3 length: 15; clone size: NA; CDR3 DNA: TGTGCCATCAGTGAGGAAAATTACATGTCCTACGAGCAGTACTTC; CDR3 protein: CAISEENYMSYEQYF
V gene: TRBV5-1; D gene: TRBD1; J gene: TRBJ1-4; CDR3 length: 16; clone size: once; CDR3 DNA: TGCGCCAGCAGCGAGACAGGGGCGGCAACTAATGAAAAACTGTTTTTT; CDR3 protein: CASSETGAATNEKLFF
V gene: TRBV5-1; D gene: TRBD1; J gene: TRBJ2-5; CDR3 length: 18; clone size: NA; CDR3 DNA: TGCGCCAGCAGCCCTGGGACAGGGGCTAGAGGGAGCCAAGAGACCCAGTACTTC; CDR3 protein: CASSPGTGARGSQETQYF
V gene: TRBV6-5; D gene: NA; J gene: TRBJ2-7; CDR3 length: 13; clone size: NA; CDR3 DNA: TGTGCCACCGACGAGAACAGATCCTACGAGCAGTACTTC; CDR3 protein: CATDENRSYEQYF
V gene: TRBV19; D gene: TRBD2; J gene: TRBJ2-5; CDR3 length: 17; clone size: once; CDR3 DNA: TGTGCCAGTAGCGGGACTAGCGGGGGGGGTGTAGGAGAGACCCAGTACTTC; CDR3 protein: CASSGTSGGGVGETQYF
V gene: TRBV3-1/TRBV3-2; D gene: TRBD1; J gene: TRBJ2-2; CDR3 length: 16; clone size: NA; CDR3 DNA: TGTGCCAGCAGCCTCGGGACAGGGGGTAATACCGGGGAGCTGTTTTTT; CDR3 protein: CASSLGTGGNTGELFF
V gene: TRBV18; D gene: NA; J gene: TRBJ2-3; CDR3 length: 18; clone size: NA; CDR3 DNA: TGTGCCAGCTCCAACTCAAACTTTCAGGGCCTTAGCACAGATACGCAGTATTTT; CDR3 protein: CASSNSNFQGLSTDTQYF
V gene: TRBV2; D gene: NA; J gene: TRBJ2-3; CDR3 length: 13; clone size: NA; CDR3 DNA: TGTGCCAGCAGAGGGCAGGGTCCAGATACGCAGTATTTT; CDR3 protein: CASRGQGPDTQYF
V gene: TRBV24-1; D gene: NA; J gene: TRBJ1-5; CDR3 length: 14; clone size: once; CDR3 DNA: TGTGCCACCAGTCAGGGAATTAGCAATCAGCCCCAGCATTTT; CDR3 protein: CATSQGISNQPQHF
V gene: TRBV7-9; D gene: NA; J gene: TRBJ2-7; CDR3 length: 12; clone size: few; CDR3 DNA: TGTGCCAGCGCTGAACAGATGTACGAGCAGTACTTC; CDR3 protein: CASAEQMYEQYF
V gene: TRBV12-3/TRBV12-4; D gene: NA; J gene: TRBJ1-4; CDR3 length: 12; clone size: NA; CDR3 DNA: TGTGCCAGCATGTTCGGTAATGAAAAACTGTTTTTT; CDR3 protein: CASMFGNEKLFF
V gene: TRBV5-1; D gene: NA; J gene: TRBJ2-1; CDR3 length: 13; clone size: few; CDR3 DNA: TGCGCCAGCAGATTGGACAGTTACAATGAGCAGTTCTTC; CDR3 protein: CASRLDSYNEQFF
V gene: TRBV6-2/TRBV6-3; D gene: NA; J gene: TRBJ2-1; CDR3 length: 18; clone size: NA; CDR3 DNA: TGTGCCAGCAGTTACCGGCCTAGCTTCGCGGGGGCCAACAATGAGCAGTTCTTC; CDR3 protein: CASSYRPSFAGANNEQFF
V gene: TRBV19; D gene: NA; J gene: TRBJ1-1; CDR3 length: 16; clone size: NA; CDR3 DNA: TGTGCCAGTAGTACCCGACTAGGACACCCGAACACTGAAGCTTTCTTT; CDR3 protein: CASSTRLGHPNTEAFF
V gene: TRBV5-8; D gene: TRBD1; J gene: TRBJ2-7; CDR3 length: 17; clone size: NA; CDR3 DNA: TGTGCCAGCAGCTTGAAGTGGGGCGACAGGGCCGAGCGCGAGCAGTACTTC; CDR3 protein: CASSLKWGDRAEREQYF
V gene: TRBV7-9; D gene: NA; J gene: TRBJ2-7; CDR3 length: 14; clone size: NA; CDR3 DNA: TGTGCCAGCAGACCGGGGGGCCCCCAAAGCGAGCAGTACTTC; CDR3 protein: CASRPGGPQSEQYF
V gene: TRBV6-1; D gene: NA; J gene: TRBJ1-2; CDR3 length: 14; clone size: NA; CDR3 DNA: TGTGCCAGCAGTGAAGGTGGCATCCTCTATGGCTACACCTTC; CDR3 protein: CASSEGGILYGYTF